This note documents a single TCR beta chain sequence. Its antigen remains unknown. This entry belongs to a study of identifying expanded T cells in peripheral blood. Study-wide results and caveats: Across healthy donors, higher total template counts meant significantly greater approximately two-week count variance.

Profiled with immunoSEQ multiplex PCR; TCRdb holds only in-frame clones, not every one. The table has 130,000 or so clones, approximately 88% seen once. The CDR3 contains 14 residues. V was shortened by 4 bases and J by 2 bases, with 11 bases between the two germline ends. CDR1 is SGHRS and CDR2 is YFSETQ in the germline V gene. No infections or other immune events were documented during collection. This TCR was sampled from a person aged 18-70 years in good health. Sequencing was performed on blood. The chain uses TRBV5-1 and TRBJ2-3, with a tentative D call TRBD2 (6 bases). Here the CDR3 DNA reads TGCGCCAGCAGCAAATCGGGAGTCACAGATACGCAGTATTTT. It is translated as CASSKSGVTDTQYF.